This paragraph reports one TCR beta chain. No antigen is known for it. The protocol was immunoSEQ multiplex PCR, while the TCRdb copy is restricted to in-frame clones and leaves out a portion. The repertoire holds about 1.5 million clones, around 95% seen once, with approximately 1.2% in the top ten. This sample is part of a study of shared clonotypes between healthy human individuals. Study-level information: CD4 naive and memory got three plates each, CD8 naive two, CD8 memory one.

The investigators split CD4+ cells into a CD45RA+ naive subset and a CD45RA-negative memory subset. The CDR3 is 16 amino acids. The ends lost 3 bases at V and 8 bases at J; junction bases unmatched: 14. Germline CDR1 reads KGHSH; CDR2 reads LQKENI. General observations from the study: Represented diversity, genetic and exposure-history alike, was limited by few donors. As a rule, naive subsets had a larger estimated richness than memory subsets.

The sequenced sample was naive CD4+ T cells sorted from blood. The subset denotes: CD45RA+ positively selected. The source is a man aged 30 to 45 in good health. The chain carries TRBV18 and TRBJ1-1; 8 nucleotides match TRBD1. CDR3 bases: TGTGCCAGCTCACCTATTGATCGGGTCAGGGGGCCCGAAGCTTTCTTT. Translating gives CASSPIDRVRGPEAFF.